These 31 T cell receptor beta chains were all obtained from the same sample, sequenced in a study of kidney transplant recipient with SARS-CoV-2 infection. MiXCR, run by TCRdb on the reads, gives a single entry per CDR3 protein. The table shows fewer than 250,000 distinct CDR3 sequences, with under 30% occurring only once. Sequenced here: a blood sample, sampled at baseline and on day 111 from a kidney transplant recipient. These receptor sequences come from a male patient aged 25-45 years who had COVID-19 and was a kidney transplant recipient. Some T cells may arise from the graft donor.

This clonotype was detected many times. The rearrangement uses TRBV19 and TRBJ1-2; D is uncertain. Germline CDR1 LNHDA, CDR2 SQIVND (reference sequence). The CDR3 length is 17 residues. V was cut by 5 bases and J by 4 bases, with 23 bases left in between. CDR3 nucleotides: TGTGCCAGTAGTGGTAAGGAGACAAATCGAAAGACCTATGGCTACACCTTC. Protein sequence: CASSGKETNRKTYGYTF. The full variable domain, in which reference TRBV19 and TRBJ1-2 provide the parts outside the CDR3, is DGGITQSPKYLFRKEGQNVTLSCEQNLNHDAMYWYRQDPGQGLRLIYYSQIVNDFQKGDIAEGYSVSREKKESFPLTVTSAQKNPTAFYLCASSGKETNRKTYGYTFGSGTRLTVV.

Comment on this clonotype: A much larger clone lies one base from this, so it may be a read error. The chain links TRBV12-3 or TRBV12-4 to TRBJ1-5, with 7 nucleotides matching TRBD1. This CDR3 is built from 15 residues. The CDR3 DNA is TGTGTCAGCAGTTTTTTAGGGGGCGGCAATCAGCCCCAGCATTTT. Translating it yields CVSSFLGGGNQPQHF.

With regard to this clonotype: Since a much larger clone is just one base distant, this may be a read error. This chain uses TRBV6-2 or TRBV6-3 with TRBJ1-2; D is undetermined. The ends were cut back, 7 bases at V and 4 bases at J, with 25 bases in the middle. The CDR3 contains 17 residues. Germline V CDR1 and CDR2: MNHEY, SVGEGT. CDR3 loop: CASNSGRCIGKTYGYTF. CDR3 nucleotides: TGTGCCAGCAATTCGGGCCGCTGCATCGGAAAGACCTATGGCTACACCTTC.

This clonotype was detected ten times or more. In DNA, the CDR3 is TGTGCCAGCAGCCGATGGGGGGCAGGGACCTACGAGCAGTACTTC. It yields the protein CASSRWGAGTYEQYF. The chain is built from TRBV11-2 and TRBJ2-7; the D gene could be TRBD1 or TRBD2 (6 bases each). Germline V gene lookup returns CDR1 SGHAT and CDR2 FQNNGV. The germline V and J ends were trimmed by 5 bases and 2 bases, with 16 bases remaining between them. The CDR3 consists of 15 residues.

This clonotype was seen a handful of times. The chain is built from TRBV29-1 and TRBJ2-2, with 13 bases lining up with TRBD2. This CDR3 region has 15 residues. After removal of 7 bases from V and 3 bases from J, the junction contained 5 bases not matched to a gene. CDR1 is SQVTM and CDR2 is ANQGSEA in the germline V gene. CDR3 DNA sequence: TGCAGCGCCCGACTAGCGGGAGGACACACCGGGGAGCTGTTTTTT. Protein sequence: CSARLAGGHTGELFF.

This clonotype was recorded many times. One end of the junction varies from germline; a read error may be responsible. The chain carries TRBV5-1 and TRBJ1-2; no clear D gene. The CDR3 is 16 amino acids. Per germline, CDR1 SGHRS and CDR2 YFSETQ. This CDR3 is CASCFASVRKTYGYTF. DNA for the CDR3: TGCGCCAGCTGCTTTGCATCGGTTCGAAAGACCTATGGCTACACCTTC.

With regard to this clonotype: This may arise from a read error, as a much more abundant clone is one base away. V is TRBV11-2 and J is TRBJ2-1; no firm D call. Trimming cost V 11 bases and J 0 bases, with 2 bases left between them. CDR1 and CDR2 from the germline V gene are SGHAT and FQNNGV. CDR3 length: 10 amino acids. The CDR3 loop reads CAGSYNEQFF. The CDR3 bases are TGTGCCGGCTCCTACAATGAGCAGTTCTTC.

A word on this clonotype: Being one base from a much bigger clone, this may be a read error. This chain connects TRBV9 to TRBJ1-2, with 10 positions matching TRBD1. The germline gives CDR1 SGDLS, CDR2 YYNGEE. The CDR3 length is 14 residues. DNA of the CDR3: TGTGCCAACAGCGCCACCGGGACAGGGGATGGCTACACCTTC. It encodes CANSATGTGDGYTF.

Worth noting for this clonotype: Possible read error: a much larger clone is one base away. This sequence joins TRBV7-9 and TRBJ2-1; TRBD2 matches at 7 bases. Germline CDR1 and CDR2: SEHNR and FQNEAQ (reference sequence). This CDR3 region has 14 residues. The CDR3 DNA reads TGTGCCAGCTCCCGGGGGAGGGCCTATAATGAGCAGTTCTTC. It specifies CASSRGRAYNEQFF.

Many counts were recorded for this clonotype. V usage is TRBV12-5 and J usage is TRBJ1-2, with D possibly matching TRBD1 (5 bases). The CDR3 spans 17 residues. Trimming cost V 4 bases and J 4 bases, with 22 bases left between them. Germline V gives CDR1 LGHNT, CDR2 FRNRAP. This chain's CDR3 is CASGSDSLQGKTYGYTF. CDR3 DNA sequence: TGTGCTAGTGGTTCGGATAGTTTGCAGGGAAAGACCTATGGCTACACCTTC. Filled out from reference TRBV12-5 and TRBJ1-2, the complete variable domain reads DARVTQTPRHKVTEMGQEVTMRCQPILGHNTVFWYRQTMMQGLELLAYFRNRAPLDDSGMPKDRFSAEMPDATLATLKIQPSEPRDSAVYFCASGSDSLQGKTYGYTFGSGTRLTVV.

As regards this clonotype: The germline gene is not matched at one end of the junction; a read error may be the cause. The chain has TRBV2 and TRBJ2-1, with 11 bases that match TRBD2. Germline values: CDR1 SNHLY, CDR2 FYNNEI. The CDR3 consists of 16 residues. CDR3 in amino acids: CASRALAGGSYNEQLF. CDR3 nucleotide sequence: TGTGCCAGCAGGGCTCTAGCGGGAGGTTCCTACAATGAGCAGCTCTTC.

With respect to this clonotype: This could be a read error, since a much larger clone is one nucleotide away. V gene TRBV2 combines with J gene TRBJ2-1, with 7 bases matching TRBD1. The CDR3 covers 13 residues. Trimming took 6 bases from V and 6 from J; bases not matched to a gene: 5. Germline CDR1 is SNHLY and CDR2 is FYNNEI. CDR3 region: CASRDSGGNEQFF. CDR3 DNA sequence: TGTGCCAGCAGGGATTCAGGGGGCAATGAGCAGTTCTTC. The variable domain in full, completed from reference TRBV2 and TRBJ2-1, reads EPEVTQTPSHQVTQMGQEVILRCVPISNHLYFYWYRQILGQKVEFLVSFYNNEISEKSEIFDDQFSVERPDGSNFTLKIRSTKLEDSAMYFCASRDSGGNEQFFGPGTRLTVL.

This clonotype was observed at least ten times. The chain carries TRBV5-8 and TRBJ2-7; TRBD1 matches at 10 bases. With 4 bases clipped from V and 3 bases from J, the junction kept 4 bases outside the gene matches. The CDR3 spans 14 residues. Germline V lookup: CDR1 SGHTS, CDR2 YDEGEE. In nucleotides, the CDR3 is TGTGCCAGCAGCCGGACAGGGGGATTCTACGAGCAGTACTTC. Protein: CASSRTGGFYEQYF.

J is TRBJ2-1 and V is TRBV5-4; D is unclear. The V gene lost 0 bases and the J gene lost 0 bases, with 7 bases spanning the gap. The CDR3 has 15 amino acids. Germline V gene sequence: CDR1 SGHNT, CDR2 YYREEE (reference sequence). The CDR3 DNA is TGTGCCAGCAGCTTGGAAAGATCCTCCTACAATGAGCAGTTCTTC. Protein: CASSLERSSYNEQFF.

Comment on this clonotype: A much bigger clone sits one base away, suggesting this may be a read error. The chain couples TRBV20-1 to TRBJ1-2; 7 bases fit TRBD1. The J segment lost 1 base and the V segment lost 4 bases, leaving 6 bases of the junction unmatched. This CDR3 has 14 residues. In germline, CDR1 is DFQATT, CDR2 SNEGSKA (reference sequence). This CDR3 is CSAIGGALNYGYTF. CDR3 sequence (DNA): TGCAGTGCTATAGGGGGCGCACTTAACTATGGCTACACCTTC.

Many counts were recorded for this clonotype. The chain recombines TRBV6-2 or TRBV6-3 with TRBJ1-2; maybe TRBD1 (5 bases). Trimming pared 6 bases from V and 0 bases from J, leaving 8 bases between. This CDR3 has 13 amino acids. CDR1 MNHEY and CDR2 SVGEGT come from the germline V gene. The CDR3 nucleotides are TGTGCCAGCAGAGCAGGGCCTAACTATGGCTACACCTTC. Translation gives CASRAGPNYGYTF.

This clonotype came up many times. The rearrangement uses TRBV10-3 and TRBJ1-2; D is possibly TRBD1 (6 bases). The germline V gene has CDR1 ENHRY and CDR2 SYGVKD. Trimming removed 3 bases at V and 4 bases at J, with 12 bases between. The CDR3 consists of 14 residues. CDR3 region: CAISDGGRRYGYTF. Written as DNA, the CDR3 is TGTGCCATCAGTGACGGGGGGCGTCGCTATGGCTACACCTTC.

This clonotype was counted a few times. The chain carries TRBV2 and TRBJ2-5; 9 bases are shared with TRBD1. CDR1 and CDR2 (germline): SNHLY, FYNNEI. V shed 7 bases, J shed 5 bases, and the junction held 8 bases outside the gene matches. The CDR3 sequence is 14 residues long. The CDR3 sequence is CASTNRGRVETQYF. Written as DNA, the CDR3 is TGTGCCAGCACGAACAGGGGGCGGGTCGAGACCCAGTACTTC.

In this sample, this clonotype turned up many times. This sequence joins TRBV11-2 and TRBJ2-1; D is unresolved. The germline V and J ends were trimmed by 6 bases and 1 base, with 13 bases remaining between them. Looked up from germline, CDR1 is SGHAT and CDR2 is FQNNGV. This CDR3 contains 15 residues. The CDR3 DNA follows: TGTGCCAGCAGATTTTATGGCAAGTCCTACAATGAGCAGTTCTTC. Protein product: CASRFYGKSYNEQFF.

This clonotype has only one observation. A much larger clone lies one base from this, so it may be a read error. This chain uses TRBV5-3 with TRBJ1-2; no reliable D call. TRBV5-3 is sorted into the ORF group, with uncertain function. The CDR3 runs 16 residues. Trimming pared 6 bases from V and 4 bases from J, leaving 22 bases between. The CDR3 sequence is CARITRVVRKTYGYTF. In DNA, the CDR3 is TGTGCCAGAATTACGAGAGTGGTGAGAAAGACCTATGGCTACACCTTC.

In this sample, this clonotype turned up many times. The chain carries TRBV7-2 and TRBJ1-2, with D uncertain. The CDR3 is 17 residues long. The V end was cut by 5 bases, the J end by 4 bases, with 23 bases between. From germline, CDR1 is SGHTA and CDR2 FQGNSA. The CDR3 sequence is CASSVSVRDGKTYGYTF. Written as DNA, the CDR3 is TGTGCCAGCAGCGTTAGTGTCAGAGACGGAAAGACCTATGGCTACACCTTC.

As regards this clonotype: A much larger clone sits a single nucleotide away, making a read error possible. The V call is TRBV10-3, the J call TRBJ1-5, with D possibly matching TRBD1 (5 bases). Germline-derived CDR1 and CDR2 are ENHRY and SYGVKD. This CDR3 contains 12 residues. The CDR3 DNA follows: TGTGCCATCCGTGGGGAGGGGATGCCCCAGCGTTTT. Translating gives CAIRGEGMPQRF.

Ten or more counts support this clonotype. This chain uses TRBV7-2 with TRBJ1-1; D gene unclear. This CDR3 comprises 20 residues. Trimming pared 5 bases from V and 1 base from J, leaving 29 bases between. From germline, CDR1 is SGHTA and CDR2 FQGNSA. The CDR3: CASSPTTTISDARENTEAFF. The CDR3 DNA reads as TGTGCCAGCAGCCCCACTACCACCATCTCGGACGCGAGGGAGAACACTGAAGCTTTCTTT.

About this clonotype: A clone one base away is much larger, so this may be a read error. The genes are TRBV11-3 and TRBJ1-2; D remains ambiguous. Germline assignment: CDR1 SGHNT and CDR2 YENEEA. CDR3 length: 17 residues. V lost 5 bases to trimming and J lost 6 bases, with 25 bases between them. CDR3 DNA: TGTGCCAGCAGCGGAAGAGGCGATCTCGGAAAGACCCATGGCTACACCTTC. This gives the protein CASSGRGDLGKTHGYTF.

The table lists this clonotype with many counts. The gene calls are TRBV10-1 and TRBJ2-2; no clear D gene. The CDR3 loop spans 12 amino acids. V was shortened by 8 bases and J by 6 bases, with 10 bases between the two germline ends. Per germline, CDR1 WNHNN and CDR2 SYGVQD (reference sequence). The CDR3 reads CASRAPAGELFF. The CDR3, as DNA: TGCGCCAGCCGGGCCCCGGCCGGGGAGCTGTTTTTT.

This clonotype was seen at least ten times. This chain links TRBV6-6 with TRBJ1-2, with D hard to call. Trimming cost V 5 bases and J 4 bases, with 23 bases left between them. CDR1 MNHNY and CDR2 SVGAGI come from the germline V gene (reference sequence). This CDR3 comprises 17 residues. The CDR3 spells CASSAARGGRKTYGYTF. Here the CDR3 DNA reads TGTGCCAGCAGTGCGGCCCGAGGTGGGAGAAAGACCTATGGCTACACCTTC.

This clonotype was recorded at least ten times. This chain links TRBV23-1 with TRBJ1-2; D gene uncertain. TRBV23-1 is flagged as an ORF with uncertain function. This CDR3 spans 17 amino acids. With 4 bases removed from V and 4 bases from J, the gap between germline ends came to 22 bases. The CDR3 bases are TGCGCCAGCAGTCCCCACCGGCTACGCAGAAAGACCTATGGCTACACCTTC. This encodes CASSPHRLRRKTYGYTF.

Note on this clonotype: A much larger clone lies one base from this, so it may be a read error. This chain links TRBV3-1 with TRBJ1-2; 8 bases line up with TRBD1. The CDR3 is 17 residues long. Germline V CDR1 and CDR2: LGHDT, YNNKEL (reference sequence). V dropped 2 bases and J dropped 3; count of bases not matched to a gene: 11. CDR3: CASSQNRGMADDYGYTF. In DNA, the CDR3 is TGTGCCAGCAGCCAAAACAGGGGGATGGCTGACGACTATGGCTACACCTTC. Full variable domain (rest looked up from reference TRBV3-1 and TRBJ1-2): DTAVSQTPKYLVTQMGNDKSIKCEQNLGHDTMYWYKQDSKKFLKIMFSYNNKELIINETVPNRFSPKSPDKAHLNLHINSLELGDSAVYFCASSQNRGMADDYGYTFGSGTRLTVV.

This clonotype showed up just once. It may be a read error: a sequence one base away is much more abundant. This sequence joins TRBV8-2 and TRBJ1-2. TRBV8-2 is assigned pseudogene status. The CDR3 is made up of 16 amino acids. The DNA for the CDR3 is TGTGGCAGTGGGTCCACTGATAGCCGAAAGACCTATGGCTACACCTTC. Protein sequence: CGSGSTDSRKTYGYTF.

Many counts were recorded for this clonotype. The chain employs TRBV11-2 and TRBJ2-1, with 7 positions matching TRBD1. J was trimmed by 4 bases and V by 6 bases; bases with no gene match: 9. The germline CDR1 and CDR2 sequences are SGHAT and FQNNGV. This CDR3 spans 15 amino acids. CDR3 nucleotides: TGTGCCAGCAGTCCTGAACAGGGGCTATACAATGAGCAGTTCTTC. Translation: CASSPEQGLYNEQFF.

This clonotype was seen repeatedly, ten times or more. The genes are TRBV6-2 or TRBV6-3 and TRBJ1-2, with 7 bases fitting TRBD1. With 7 bases clipped from V and 8 bases from J, the junction kept 7 bases outside the gene matches. The CDR3 consists of 12 residues. Germline V gene sequence: CDR1 MNHEY, CDR2 SVGEGT. This CDR3 reads CASKTGVSGYTF. Written as DNA, the CDR3 is TGTGCCAGCAAAACAGGGGTGAGCGGCTACACCTTC.